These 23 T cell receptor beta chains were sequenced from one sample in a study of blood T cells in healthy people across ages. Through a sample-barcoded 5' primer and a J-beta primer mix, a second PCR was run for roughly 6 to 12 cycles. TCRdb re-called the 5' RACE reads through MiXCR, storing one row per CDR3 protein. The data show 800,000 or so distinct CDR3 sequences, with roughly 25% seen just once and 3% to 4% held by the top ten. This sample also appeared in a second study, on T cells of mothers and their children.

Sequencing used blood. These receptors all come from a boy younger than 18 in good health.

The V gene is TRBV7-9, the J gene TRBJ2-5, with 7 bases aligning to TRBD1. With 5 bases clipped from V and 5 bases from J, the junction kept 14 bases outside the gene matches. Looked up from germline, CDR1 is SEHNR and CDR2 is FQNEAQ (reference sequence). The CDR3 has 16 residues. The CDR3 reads CASSERQGPRGETQYF. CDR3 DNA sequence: TGTGCCAGCAGCGAGCGACAGGGACCCCGTGGGGAGACCCAGTACTTC.

CDR3 sequence (DNA): TGTGCCAGCAGCGTAGGAATAGGCGCGGGCGGCGTTTTCAATGAGCAGTTCTTC. Translated: CASSVGIGAGGVFNEQFF. This chain links TRBV9 with TRBJ2-1, with D tentatively TRBD2 (5 bases). The length of the CDR3 is 18 residues. The germline V and J ends were trimmed by 0 bases and 6 bases, with 22 bases remaining between them. CDR1 and CDR2 from the germline V gene are SGDLS and YYNGEE.

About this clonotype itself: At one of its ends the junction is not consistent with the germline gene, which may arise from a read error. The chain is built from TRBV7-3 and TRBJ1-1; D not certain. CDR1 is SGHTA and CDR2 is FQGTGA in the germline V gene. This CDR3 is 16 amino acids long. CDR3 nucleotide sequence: TGTGCCAGCAGCTTAACGAAAAGGACCATGAACACTAAAGCTTTCTTT. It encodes CASSLTKRTMNTKAFF. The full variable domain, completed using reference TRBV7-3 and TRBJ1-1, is GAGVSQTPSNKVTEKGKYVELRCDPISGHTALYWYRQSLGQGPEFLIYFQGTGAADDSGLPNDRFFAVRPEGSVSTLKIQRTERGDSAVYLCASSLTKRTMNTKAFFGQGTRLTVV.

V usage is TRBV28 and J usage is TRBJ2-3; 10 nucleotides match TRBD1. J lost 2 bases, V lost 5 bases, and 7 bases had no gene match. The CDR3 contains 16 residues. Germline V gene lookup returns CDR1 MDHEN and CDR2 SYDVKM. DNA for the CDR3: TGTGCCAGCAGTCCACCGGGACAGGGGATCACAGATACGCAGTATTTT. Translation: CASSPPGQGITDTQYF.

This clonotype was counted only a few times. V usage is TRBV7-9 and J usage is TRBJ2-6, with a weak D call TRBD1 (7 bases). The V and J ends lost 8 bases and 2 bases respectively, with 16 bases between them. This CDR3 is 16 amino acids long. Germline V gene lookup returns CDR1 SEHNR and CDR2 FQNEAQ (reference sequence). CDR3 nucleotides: TGTGCCAGCTTGCTAGGAGGGGGCACTGGGGCCAACGTCCTGACTTTC. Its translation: CASLLGGGTGANVLTF. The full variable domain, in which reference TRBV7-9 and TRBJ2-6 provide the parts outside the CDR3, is DTGVSQNPRHKITKRGQNVTFRCDPISEHNRLYWYRQTLGQGPEFLTYFQNEAQLEKSRLLSDRFSAERPKGSFSTLEIQRTEQGDSAMYLCASLLGGGTGANVLTFGAGSRLTVL.

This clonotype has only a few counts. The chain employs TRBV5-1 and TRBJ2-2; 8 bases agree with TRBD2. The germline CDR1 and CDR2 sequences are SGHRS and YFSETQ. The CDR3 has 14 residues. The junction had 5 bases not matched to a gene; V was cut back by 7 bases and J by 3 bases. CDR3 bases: TGCGCCAGCGAGTCCGGGGGGGACACCGGGGAGCTGTTTTTT. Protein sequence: CASESGGDTGELFF.

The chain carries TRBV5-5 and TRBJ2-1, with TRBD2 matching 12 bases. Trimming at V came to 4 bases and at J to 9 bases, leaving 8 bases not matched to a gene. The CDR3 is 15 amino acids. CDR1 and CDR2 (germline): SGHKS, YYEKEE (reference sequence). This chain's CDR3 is CASSIWTSGNGEQFF. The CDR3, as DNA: TGTGCCAGCAGCATATGGACTAGCGGGAACGGTGAGCAGTTCTTC. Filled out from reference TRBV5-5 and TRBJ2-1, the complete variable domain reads DAGVTQSPTHLIKTRGQQVTLRCSPISGHKSVSWYQQVLGQGPQFIFQYYEKEERGRGNFPDRFSARQFPNYSSELNVNALLLGDSALYLCASSIWTSGNGEQFFGPGTRLTVL.

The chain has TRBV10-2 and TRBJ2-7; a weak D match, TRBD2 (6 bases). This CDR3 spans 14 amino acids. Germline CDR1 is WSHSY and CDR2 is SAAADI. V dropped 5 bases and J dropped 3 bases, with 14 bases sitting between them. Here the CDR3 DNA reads TGCGCCAGCAGTCCTTGGGTAGCGGACTACGAGCAGTACTTC. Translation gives CASSPWVADYEQYF.

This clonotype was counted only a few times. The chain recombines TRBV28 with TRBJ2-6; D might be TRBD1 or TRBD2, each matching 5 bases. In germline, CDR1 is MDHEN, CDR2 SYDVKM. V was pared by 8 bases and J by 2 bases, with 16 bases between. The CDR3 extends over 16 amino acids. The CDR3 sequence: CASHGAGVAGANVLTF. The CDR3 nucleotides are TGTGCCAGCCACGGGGCAGGAGTGGCTGGGGCCAACGTCCTGACTTTC.

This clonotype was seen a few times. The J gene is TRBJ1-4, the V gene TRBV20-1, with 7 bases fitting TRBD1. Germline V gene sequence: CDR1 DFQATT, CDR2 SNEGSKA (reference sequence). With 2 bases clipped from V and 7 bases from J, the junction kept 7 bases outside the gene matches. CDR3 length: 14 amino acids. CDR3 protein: CSARLAAGGEKLFF. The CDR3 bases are TGCAGTGCTAGACTTGCGGCAGGGGGTGAAAAACTGTTTTTT.

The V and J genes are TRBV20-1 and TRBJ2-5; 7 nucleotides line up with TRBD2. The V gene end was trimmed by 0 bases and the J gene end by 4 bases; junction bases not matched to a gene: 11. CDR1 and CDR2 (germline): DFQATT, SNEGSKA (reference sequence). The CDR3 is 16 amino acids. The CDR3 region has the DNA TGCAGTGCTAGAGAGTTAGAAGGGGCGGGAGTAGAGACCCAGTACTTC. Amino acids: CSARELEGAGVETQYF.

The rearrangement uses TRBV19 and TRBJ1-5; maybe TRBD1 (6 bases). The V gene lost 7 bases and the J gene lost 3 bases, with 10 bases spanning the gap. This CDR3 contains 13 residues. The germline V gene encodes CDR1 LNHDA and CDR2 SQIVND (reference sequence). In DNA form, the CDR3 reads TGTGCCAGTACCACAGGGAACAATCAGCCCCAGCATTTT. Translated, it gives CASTTGNNQPQHF.

The CDR3 spells CASSSREGGSSYEQYV. The CDR3 DNA reads TGTGCCAGCAGCTCAAGAGAAGGCGGGAGCTCCTACGAGCAGTACGTC. The chain combines TRBV7-2 with TRBJ2-5; 7 nucleotides match TRBD2. The assigned J gene may be wrong: the sequence end matches TRBJ2-7 better. The CDR3 is made up of 16 amino acids. Germline CDR1 SGHTA, CDR2 FQGNSA.

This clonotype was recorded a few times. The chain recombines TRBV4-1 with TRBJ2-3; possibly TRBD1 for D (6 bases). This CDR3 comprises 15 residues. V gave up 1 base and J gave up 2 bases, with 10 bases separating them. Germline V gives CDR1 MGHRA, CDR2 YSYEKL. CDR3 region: CASSQVDRSTDTQYF. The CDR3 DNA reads TGCGCCAGCAGCCAAGTCGACAGGTCCACAGATACGCAGTATTTT.

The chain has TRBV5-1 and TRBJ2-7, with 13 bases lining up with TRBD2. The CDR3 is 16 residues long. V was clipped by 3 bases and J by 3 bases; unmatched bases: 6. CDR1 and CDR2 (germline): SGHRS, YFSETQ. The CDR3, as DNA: TGCGCCAGCAGCTCAGGACTAGCGGGGGACTACTACGAGCAGTACTTC. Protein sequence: CASSSGLAGDYYEQYF. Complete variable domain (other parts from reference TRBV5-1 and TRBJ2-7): KAGVTQTPRYLIKTRGQQVTLSCSPISGHRSVSWYQQTPGQGLQFLFEYFSETQRNKGNFPGRFSGRQFSNSRSEMNVSTLELGDSALYLCASSSGLAGDYYEQYFGPGTRLTVT.

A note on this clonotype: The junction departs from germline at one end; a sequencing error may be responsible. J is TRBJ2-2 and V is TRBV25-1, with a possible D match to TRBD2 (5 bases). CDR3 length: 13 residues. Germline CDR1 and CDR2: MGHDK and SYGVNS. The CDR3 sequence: CASSEYGTGELFF. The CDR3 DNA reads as TGTGCCAGCAGTGAATACGGTACCGGGGAGCTGTTCTTT.

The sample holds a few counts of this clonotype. CDR3 nucleotide sequence: TGTGCCAGCAGCCAAGGGGAGGATGAGCAGTTCTTC. Amino acid sequence: CASSQGEDEQFF. The chain employs TRBV12-3 or TRBV12-4 and TRBJ2-1, with D tentatively TRBD2 (6 bases). Trimming cost V 6 bases and J 8 bases, with 11 bases left between them. There are 12 residues in the CDR3.

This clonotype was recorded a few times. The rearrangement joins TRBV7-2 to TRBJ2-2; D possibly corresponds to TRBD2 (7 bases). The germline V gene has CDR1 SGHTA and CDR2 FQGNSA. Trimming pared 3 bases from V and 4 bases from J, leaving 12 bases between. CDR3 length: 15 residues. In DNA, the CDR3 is TGTGCCAGCAGCTTTGGGGGGGCCGGCACCGGGGAGCTGTTTTTT. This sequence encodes CASSFGGAGTGELFF.

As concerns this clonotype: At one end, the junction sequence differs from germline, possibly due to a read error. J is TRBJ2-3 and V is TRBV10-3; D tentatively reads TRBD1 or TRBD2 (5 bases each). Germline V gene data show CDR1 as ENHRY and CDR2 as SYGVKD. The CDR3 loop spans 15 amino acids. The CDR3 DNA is TGTGCCATCAGTTACGCCGGGACCTACAAAGATACGCTGTATTTT. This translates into CAISYAGTYKDTLYF.

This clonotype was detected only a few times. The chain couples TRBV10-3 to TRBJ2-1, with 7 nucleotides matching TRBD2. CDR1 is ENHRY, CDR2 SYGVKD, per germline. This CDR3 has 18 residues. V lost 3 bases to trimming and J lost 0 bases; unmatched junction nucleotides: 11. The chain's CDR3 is CAISDRAGGGSSYNEQFF. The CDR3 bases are TGTGCCATCAGTGACCGGGCAGGCGGGGGAAGCTCCTACAATGAGCAGTTCTTC.

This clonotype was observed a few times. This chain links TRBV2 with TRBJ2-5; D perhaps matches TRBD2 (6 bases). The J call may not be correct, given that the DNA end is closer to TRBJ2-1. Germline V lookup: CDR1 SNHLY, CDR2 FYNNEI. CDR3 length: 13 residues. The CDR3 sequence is CASGVAAAYEQFF. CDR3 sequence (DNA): TGTGCCAGCGGGGTAGCGGCCGCCTATGAGCAGTTCTTC.

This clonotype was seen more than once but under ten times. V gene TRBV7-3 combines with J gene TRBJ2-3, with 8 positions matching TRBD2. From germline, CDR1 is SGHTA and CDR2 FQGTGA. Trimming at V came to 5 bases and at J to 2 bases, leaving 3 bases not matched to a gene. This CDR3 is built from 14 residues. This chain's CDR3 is CASSTSGNTDTQYF. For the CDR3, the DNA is TGTGCCAGCAGCACTAGCGGTAACACAGATACGCAGTATTTT.

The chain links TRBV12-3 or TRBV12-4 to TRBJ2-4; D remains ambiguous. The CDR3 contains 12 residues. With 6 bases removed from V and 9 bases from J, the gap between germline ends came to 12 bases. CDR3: CASRGPGGIQYF. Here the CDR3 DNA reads TGTGCCAGCAGAGGACCGGGCGGCATTCAGTACTTC.